A single sample gave rise to the 8 T cell receptor beta chains below, sequenced in a study of blood T cell repertoires in COVID-19. Libraries were prepared by immunoSEQ multiplex PCR; TCRdb keeps only in-frame clonotypes and omits some of them. The sample includes approximately 250,000 clones, roughly 84% of them seen just once. The sequencing sample was made of peripheral blood. These receptors came from a woman aged 40-49 years who had recovered from COVID-19.

Written as DNA, the CDR3 is TGTGCCAGCAGCCGATTAAGCGGAGGGGCCAACGTCCTGACTTTC. This encodes CASSRLSGGANVLTF. The chain links TRBV3-1 (or the pseudogene TRBV3-2) to TRBJ2-6; tentative D call: TRBD2 (5 bases). The V gene lost 4 bases and the J gene lost 4 bases, with 11 bases spanning the gap. CDR1 is LGHDT, CDR2 YNNKEL, per germline (reference sequence). The CDR3 sequence is 15 residues long.

This clone was found a few times. This sequence joins TRBV5-6 and TRBJ2-3; the D gene is possibly TRBD1 (6 bases). Looked up from germline, CDR1 is SGHDT and CDR2 is YYEEEE. CDR3 length: 14 residues. V lost 4 bases to trimming and J lost 0 bases, with 9 bases between them. The CDR3 loop reads CASSQTGSTDTQYF. The CDR3 bases are TGTGCCAGCAGCCAGACAGGTAGCACAGATACGCAGTATTTT.

This clone was recorded only once. The chain uses TRBV7-3 and TRBJ2-3, with 7 bases fitting TRBD2. This CDR3 has 16 residues. V trimming: 5 bases; J trimming: 0 bases; junction bases outside the gene matches: 8. Germline-derived CDR1 and CDR2 are SGHTA and FQGTGA. CDR3 sequence reads: CASSPRPSGSTDTQYF. The CDR3 DNA follows: TGTGCCAGCAGCCCCCGACCTAGCGGAAGCACAGATACGCAGTATTTT.

The genes are TRBV27 and TRBJ1-4, with a weak D call TRBD1 (6 bases). The CDR3 consists of 17 residues. Trimming left V 5 bases short and J 5 bases short, with 21 bases between. CDR1 and CDR2 (germline): MNHEY, SMNVEV (reference sequence). The CDR3 here is CASSNHLTRGPNEKLFF. In DNA, the CDR3 is TGTGCCAGCAGTAACCACCTAACCAGGGGCCCAAATGAAAAACTGTTTTTT.

This rearrangement joins TRBV7-9 to TRBJ2-2; possible D gene TRBD2, 5 bases. The CDR3 length is 15 residues. Per germline, CDR1 SEHNR and CDR2 FQNEAQ (reference sequence). The V end lost 1 base, the J end lost 4 bases, and 10 bases lay between the germline ends. This CDR3 reads CASSLGGILTGELFF. Written as DNA, the CDR3 is TGTGCCAGCAGCTTAGGAGGGATACTCACCGGGGAGCTGTTTTTT.

CDR3 bases: TGCGCCAGCAGTAAGAGGGAGTTTCCTTACAATGAGCAGTTCTTC. Translating it yields CASSKREFPYNEQFF. V and J are TRBV10-1 and TRBJ2-1; maybe TRBD2 (5 bases). V shed 5 bases and J shed 4 bases, with 15 bases lying between them. Germline CDR1 is WNHNN and CDR2 is SYGVQD (reference sequence). CDR3 length equals 15 residues.

The chain recombines TRBV10-3 with TRBJ1-1, with no clear D. Trimming cost V 3 bases and J 3 bases, with 11 bases left between them. This CDR3 has 14 amino acids. CDR1 is ENHRY and CDR2 is SYGVKD in the germline V gene. CDR3 DNA sequence: TGTGCCATCAGTGAAGGAGGGTTCGACACTGAAGCTTTCTTT. Protein product: CAISEGGFDTEAFF.

CDR3 DNA: TGTGCCACCAGCAGAACAGTGACTGAAAAACTGTTTTTT. Its protein is CATSRTVTEKLFF. The chain is built from TRBV15 and TRBJ1-4; D unclear. The CDR3 covers 13 residues. Looked up from germline, CDR1 is LNHNV and CDR2 is YYDKDF (reference sequence). V lost 2 bases and J lost 7, with 8 bases in between. Full variable domain (remainder filled in from reference TRBV15 and TRBJ1-4): DAMVIQNPRYQVTQFGKPVTLSCSQTLNHNVMYWYQQKSSQAPKLLFHYYDKDFNNEADTPDNFQSRRPNTSFCFLDIRSPGLGDTAMYLCATSRTVTEKLFFGSGTQLSVL.